This is a list of T cell receptor beta chains from one sample in a study of T-cell memory formation after mild COVID-19. TCRdb itself ran the 5' RACE reads through MiXCR, one entry per CDR3 protein. Of under 300,000 distinct CDR3 sequences detected, around 15% appear once; the ten largest clones hold 22%. What was sequenced was PBMCs or a T cell subset sorted from them (not recorded which). The receptors here all came from a young man who had mild COVID-19 (a few samples of this study predate the infection). Cell type and time point are not known. The CDR3 runs from the conserved cysteine through the conserved F or W. The D gene is left open where the match is weak. Part of the rows lack a size; the others show once, few, many or a class for expanded clones.

d_call	clone_size	v_call	j_call	cdr3_aa	cdr3_nt
TRBD2	few	TRBV3-1	TRBJ2-3	CASSHPAVRGTSGGTDTQYF	TGTGCCAGCAGCCATCCAGCCGTAAGGGGGACTAGCGGGGGCACAGATACGCAGTATTTT
TRBD1	many	TRBV5-1	TRBJ2-3	CASSPGQLSTDTQYF	TGCGCCAGCAGCCCGGGACAGCTAAGCACAGATACGCAGTATTTT
.	few	TRBV6-5	TRBJ1-2	CASSWTAGGGGYTF	TGTGCCAGCAGTTGGACCGCCGGAGGTGGGGGCTACACCTTC
.	.	TRBV7-9	TRBJ1-1	CASSTGTDTMNTEAFF	TGTGCCAGCAGCACCGGGACGGACACAATGAACACTGAAGCTTTCTTT
.	.	TRBV7-2	TRBJ1-2	CASSSAQGRGYTF	TGTGCCAGCAGCTCCGCTCAGGGGCGCGGCTACACCTTC
TRBD1	.	TRBV12-3/TRBV12-4	TRBJ2-1	CASSRRTGDNEQFF	TGTGCCAGCAGTCGTCGGACAGGGGACAATGAGCAGTTCTTC
.	few	TRBV20-1	TRBJ2-3	CSAGTPTDTQYF	TGCAGTGCCGGGACACCCACAGATACGCAGTATTTT
TRBD1	few	TRBV7-2	TRBJ1-6	CASSRTGTGGKDLHF	TGTGCCAGCAGCAGAACCGGGACAGGAGGCAAAGACCTCCACTTT
TRBD1	medium-sized	TRBV5-1	TRBJ2-7	CASSFGQGSEQYF	TGCGCCAGCAGCTTTGGACAGGGCAGCGAGCAGTACTTC
.	few	TRBV3-1	TRBJ1-5	CASSLQNQPQHF	TGTGCCAGCAGCTTGCAGAATCAGCCCCAGCATTTT
.	.	TRBV6-2/TRBV6-3	TRBJ2-2	CASRTRTPRNTGELFF	TGTGCCAGCAGAACTAGGACCCCTAGAAACACCGGGGAGCTGTTTTTT
.	.	TRBV12-3/TRBV12-4	TRBJ2-5	CASSWGETQYF	TGTGCCAGCAGTTGGGGAGAGACCCAGTACTTC
.	.	TRBV21-1	TRBJ2-2	CANTGGRNTGELFF	TGTGCCAATACAGGGGGCAGGAACACCGGGGAGCTGTTTTTT
.	.	TRBV7-2	TRBJ2-5	CASSSRRTVETQYF	TGTGCCAGCAGCTCCCGAAGGACGGTGGAGACCCAGTACTTC
.	.	TRBV7-9	TRBJ1-1	CASSLGIGLNTEAFF	TGTGCCAGCAGCTTAGGTATAGGGTTGAACACTGAAGCTTTCTTT
TRBD1	.	TRBV20-1	TRBJ2-5	CSAVEPSFRGRGETQYF	TGCAGTGCTGTCGAGCCTAGTTTCAGGGGGCGCGGAGAGACCCAGTACTTC
.	.	TRBV20-1	TRBJ2-3	CSAPRGGKDTQYF	TGCAGTGCCCCGAGAGGGGGGAAGGATACGCAGTATTTT
.	many	TRBV6-6	TRBJ2-7	CAIQGVGYEQYF	TGTGCCATTCAGGGTGTCGGCTACGAGCAGTACTTC
TRBD1	few	TRBV7-9	TRBJ1-1	CASSSTWTGAQDTEAFF	TGTGCCAGCAGTTCTACATGGACAGGGGCCCAGGACACTGAAGCTTTCTTT
TRBD2	.	TRBV3-1	TRBJ2-1	CASSFAGVPYNEQFF	TGTGCCAGCAGTTTTGCGGGGGTTCCCTACAATGAGCAGTTCTTC
TRBD2	many	TRBV5-1	TRBJ2-5	CASSPGTSQETQYF	TGCGCCAGCAGCCCAGGGACTAGCCAAGAGACCCAGTACTTC
.	many	TRBV5-1	TRBJ2-5	CASSLQGEETQYF	TGCGCCAGCAGCTTGCAGGGTGAAGAGACCCAGTACTTC
.	few	TRBV7-2	TRBJ1-5	CASSGRNNQPQHF	TGTGCCAGCAGCGGACGGAACAATCAGCCCCAGCATTTT
.	.	TRBV7-2	TRBJ2-1	CASSLGSQGNEQFF	TGTGCCAGCAGCTTGGGTTCCCAGGGCAATGAGCAGTTCTTC
.	.	TRBV15	TRBJ1-5	CATSRPRVGANQPQHF	TGTGCCACCAGCAGACCCCGGGTAGGGGCAAATCAGCCCCAGCATTTT
.	.	TRBV6-5	TRBJ2-7	CASSYTDSSEQYF	TGTGCCAGCAGTTACACCGACAGCTCCGAGCAGTACTTC
TRBD2	.	TRBV5-1	TRBJ2-5	CASSREDGETQYF	TGCGCCAGCAGCCGGGAGGACGGAGAGACCCAGTACTTC
.	.	TRBV7-9	TRBJ2-7	CASSLAQDYEQYF	TGTGCCAGCAGCTTAGCACAGGACTACGAGCAGTACTTC
TRBD2	few	TRBV20-1	TRBJ2-1	CSRSGADNEQFF	TGCAGCCGAAGCGGGGCTGACAATGAGCAGTTCTTC
.	.	TRBV29-1	TRBJ1-2	CSVAEGRGGYTF	TGCAGCGTTGCGGAGGGCCGAGGGGGCTACACCTTC
.	.	TRBV19	TRBJ1-1	CASSILALENTEAFF	TGTGCCAGTAGTATTCTGGCCCTAGAGAACACTGAAGCTTTCTTT